These 18 T cell receptor beta chains originate from one sample sequenced in a study of blood T cell repertoires in COVID-19. Sequencing was performed with immunoSEQ multiplex PCR; in TCRdb, only in-frame clones are kept and a portion is missing. The sample gives some 250,000 clones, about 86% of which show up once; around 3% is in the top ten. The sequencing input was peripheral blood. The receptors originated from a woman aged 60-70 years with active or convalescent COVID-19.

The sample holds a few counts of this clone. The chain is built from TRBV19 and TRBJ2-7; 7 nucleotides match TRBD1. Germline values: CDR1 LNHDA, CDR2 SQIVND (reference sequence). This CDR3 region has 13 residues. Trimming cost V 5 bases and J 5 bases; bases outside gene matches: 6. CDR3 loop: CASSYRGRNEQYF. The DNA of the CDR3 is TGTGCCAGTAGTTATAGGGGGCGCAACGAGCAGTACTTC.

The rearrangement uses TRBV6-2 or TRBV6-3 and TRBJ1-5, with D possibly matching TRBD1 (6 bases). The CDR3 is 14 residues long. The V and J ends lost 2 bases and 7 bases respectively, with 12 bases between them. Germline V lookup: CDR1 MNHEY, CDR2 SVGEGT. The CDR3 DNA follows: TGTGCCAGCAGTTACAGCCTGCAGGGGCAGCCCCAGCATTTT. It yields the protein CASSYSLQGQPQHF.

CDR3 in amino acids: CASSLFRGKDEQYF. In DNA, the CDR3 is TGTGCCAGCAGTTTATTCAGGGGGAAAGACGAGCAGTACTTC. This chain links TRBV27 with TRBJ2-7; 7 bases line up with TRBD1. Per germline, CDR1 MNHEY and CDR2 SMNVEV (reference sequence). The CDR3 runs to 14 residues. The V segment lost 1 base and the J segment 5 bases; nucleotides outside the gene matches: 5.

There are a few counts of this clone. The chain recombines TRBV7-3 with TRBJ1-1; tentatively, D is TRBD1 (5 bases). CDR1 and CDR2 (germline): SGHTA, FQGTGA. This CDR3 is 13 amino acids long. V lost 5 bases and J lost 4, with 11 bases in between. This CDR3 is CASSLRETTEAFF. The CDR3 region has the DNA TGTGCCAGCAGCCTCAGGGAAACCACTGAAGCTTTCTTT.

The chain employs TRBV7-2 and TRBJ2-1, with a tentative D call TRBD2 (7 bases). Germline-derived CDR1 and CDR2 are SGHTA and FQGNSA. V gave up 3 bases and J gave up 0 bases, with 9 bases separating them. This CDR3 contains 15 residues. DNA of the CDR3: TGTGCCAGCAGCTTCGGGGGGCCCTCCTACAATGAGCAGTTCTTC. Translation: CASSFGGPSYNEQFF.

The chain joins TRBV5-4 to TRBJ2-7, with D possibly matching TRBD2 (5 bases). The length of the CDR3 is 15 residues. Germline CDR1 reads SGHNT; CDR2 reads YYREEE (reference sequence). The V end was cut by 3 bases, the J end by 2 bases, with 15 bases between. This chain's CDR3 is CASSSGSSSAYEQYF. For the CDR3, the DNA is TGTGCCAGCAGCTCGGGATCTAGCTCCGCCTACGAGCAGTACTTC.

The chain employs TRBV18 and TRBJ1-5; 8 bases agree with TRBD1. The CDR3 sequence is 17 residues long. Germline loops: CDR1 KGHSH, CDR2 LQKENI. The junction had 10 bases not matched to a gene; V was cut back by 0 bases and J by 6 bases. The chain's CDR3 is CASSPPGSGGGGQPQHF. The CDR3 DNA sequence: TGTGCCAGCTCACCACCTGGTTCAGGGGGCGGAGGTCAGCCCCAGCATTTT.

This chain connects TRBV7-9 to TRBJ2-7; 9 nucleotides agree with TRBD1. This CDR3 contains 18 residues. The V segment lost 5 bases and the J segment 2 bases; nucleotides outside the gene matches: 16. Germline assignment: CDR1 SEHNR and CDR2 FQNEAQ (reference sequence). The CDR3 DNA reads as TGTGCCAGCAGCCGTGTATGGGACAGGGCTTCTCCGGCCTACGAGCAGTACTTC. Protein: CASSRVWDRASPAYEQYF.

This clone was observed once. The V gene is TRBV20-1, the J gene TRBJ2-5, with a possible D match to TRBD2 (6 bases). Between the trimmed V and J ends, which lost 3 bases and 5 bases, there was a span of 10 bases. The germline CDR1 and CDR2 sequences are DFQATT and SNEGSKA (reference sequence). The CDR3 length is 12 residues. The CDR3 DNA reads TGCAGTGCTAGTGGGGGAGGCGAGACCCAGTACTTC. Its translation is CSASGGGETQYF.

V usage is TRBV7-3 and J usage is TRBJ2-1; 8 bases map to TRBD1. The CDR3 contains 15 residues. CDR1 SGHTA and CDR2 FQGTGA come from the germline V gene. Unmatched junction bases numbered 7, after V lost 2 bases and J lost 7 bases. CDR3 DNA: TGTGCCAGCAGCTTACAGGGGGCGGAATGGAATGAGCAGTTCTTC. It codes for CASSLQGAEWNEQFF.

The V and J genes are TRBV9 and TRBJ2-5, with D perhaps matching TRBD2 (5 bases). Germline V gives CDR1 SGDLS, CDR2 YYNGEE. CDR3 length equals 14 residues. Trimming left V 4 bases short and J 5 bases short, with 15 bases between. CDR3 amino acids: CASSQRTGMETQYF. CDR3 sequence (DNA): TGTGCCAGCAGCCAAAGGACTGGGATGGAGACCCAGTACTTC.

V usage is TRBV7-9 and J usage is TRBJ1-1; TRBD1 matches 9 bases. Germline CDR1 is SEHNR and CDR2 is FQNEAQ (reference sequence). The CDR3 spans 15 residues. The ends lost 6 bases at V and 3 bases at J; junction bases unmatched: 8. For the CDR3, the DNA is TGTGCCAGCAGGTGGGGGACAGGGAAATACACTGAAGCTTTCTTT. This gives the protein CASRWGTGKYTEAFF.

The rearrangement uses TRBV5-4 and TRBJ2-7; 8 bases match TRBD1. Germline-derived CDR1 and CDR2 are SGHNT and YYREEE (reference sequence). V lost 3 bases and J lost 2; bases outside the gene matches: 7. The length of the CDR3 is 15 residues. DNA of the CDR3: TGTGCCAGCAGCTCCGGGACAGGATCGCCCTACGAGCAGTACTTC. It translates to CASSSGTGSPYEQYF. The whole variable domain, filled in from reference TRBV5-4 and TRBJ2-7, reads ETGVTQSPTHLIKTRGQQVTLRCSSQSGHNTVSWYQQALGQGPQFIFQYYREEENGRGNFPPRFSGLQFPNYSSELNVNALELDDSALYLCASSSGTGSPYEQYFGPGTRLTVT.

The chain has TRBV11-2 and TRBJ2-3; TRBD2 might be the D (5 bases). V was shortened by 6 bases and J by 6 bases, with 10 bases between the two germline ends. CDR3 length: 12 amino acids. Germline V gene data show CDR1 as SGHAT and CDR2 as FQNNGV. The CDR3 region is CASRAPGDTQYF. The CDR3, as DNA: TGTGCCAGCAGAGCACCGGGGGATACGCAGTATTTT.

The rearrangement links TRBV5-6 to TRBJ2-3, with D perhaps matching TRBD2 (5 bases). The CDR3 is 13 residues long. Germline CDR1 and CDR2: SGHDT and YYEEEE. Trimming removed 4 bases from V and 5 bases from J, with 11 bases in between. CDR3: CASSTGVRDTQYF. As DNA, the CDR3 is TGTGCCAGCAGCACCGGGGTGAGAGATACGCAGTATTTT.

In the case of this clone: Distinct nucleotide sequences in the sample also encode this CDR3. The V and J genes are TRBV7-2 and TRBJ2-7; 12 bases match TRBD2. Germline assignment: CDR1 SGHTA and CDR2 FQGNSA. CDR3 length: 14 residues. Unmatched junction bases numbered 5, after V lost 6 bases and J lost 5 bases. The CDR3 DNA is TGTGCCAGCAGTCTAGCGGGGGGGCCGGACGAGCAGTACTTC. As protein: CASSLAGGPDEQYF. Using reference TRBV7-2 and TRBJ2-7 for the parts outside the CDR3, the full variable domain is GAGVSQSPSNKVTEKGKDVELRCDPISGHTALYWYRQSLGQGLEFLIYFQGNSAPDKSGLPSDRFSAERTGGSVSTLTIQRTQQEDSAVYLCASSLAGGPDEQYFGPGTRLTVT.

This chain uses TRBV3-1 (or the pseudogene TRBV3-2) with TRBJ1-2; 10 bases agree with TRBD1. This CDR3 is 17 amino acids long. J was trimmed by 3 bases and V by 4 bases; bases with no gene match: 11. Germline CDR1 reads LGHDT; CDR2 reads YNNKEL (reference sequence). CDR3 loop: CASSRLRRTGGDYGYTF. CDR3 DNA: TGTGCCAGCAGCCGTTTACGAAGGACAGGGGGGGACTATGGCTACACCTTC.

The chain carries TRBV6-2 or TRBV6-3 and TRBJ1-2; D perhaps matches TRBD1 (5 bases). Germline CDR1 MNHEY, CDR2 SVGEGT. The CDR3 covers 13 residues. The V and J ends lost 3 bases and 8 bases respectively, with 13 bases between them. CDR3 in amino acids: CASSYRRGDGYTF. In nucleotides, the CDR3 is TGTGCCAGCAGTTATAGGAGGGGTGACGGCTACACCTTC.